Shown below are 16 T cell receptor beta chains from a single sample sequenced in a study of monozygotic twins with inflammatory bowel disease. TCRdb re-called the 5' RACE reads; one entry per CDR3 protein, DNA not given. In total, the table holds some 440,000 distinct CDR3 sequences. Material for sequencing was blood. These receptors were collected from a human donor with ulcerative colitis or Crohn's disease, or a healthy co-twin of an affected twin (not recorded which).

The chain carries TRBV18 and TRBJ1-1; with no DNA, the TCRdb D assignment of TRBD1 cannot be verified. Germline lookup yields CDR1 KGHSH and CDR2 LQKENI. This CDR3 is built from 12 residues. The chain's CDR3 is CASSPTGQEAFF. Combining the CDR3 with reference TRBV18 and TRBJ1-1 gives the whole variable domain NAGVMQNPRHLVRRRGQEARLRCSPMKGHSHVYWYRQLPEEGLKFMVYLQKENIIDESGMPKERFSAEFPKEGPSILRIQQVVRGDSAAYFCASSPTGQEAFFGQGTRLTVV.

The rearrangement uses TRBV10-3 and TRBJ2-1; TCRdb lists TRBD1, though no DNA is available to test this call. The CDR3 has 14 amino acids. Germline V gene sequence: CDR1 ENHRY, CDR2 SYGVKD. The chain's CDR3 is CATRGGTGLGEQFF.

V gene TRBV20-1 combines with J gene TRBJ2-3. This CDR3 spans 13 amino acids. Germline CDR1 is DFQATT and CDR2 is SNEGSKA (reference sequence). CDR3 amino acids: CSARDLDMDTQYF.

The chain uses TRBV11-2 and TRBJ1-3. Germline values: CDR1 SGHAT, CDR2 FQNNGV. CDR3 length equals 13 residues. The CDR3 loop reads CASSSAGGNTIYF.

V is TRBV2 and J is TRBJ2-7; TCRdb proposes TRBD1, but this gene call is untestable without DNA. This CDR3 has 15 residues. The germline gives CDR1 SNHLY, CDR2 FYNNEI. The CDR3 loop reads CASSEAGATAYEQYF.

The chain uses TRBV29-1 and TRBJ1-2. Germline V CDR1 and CDR2: SQVTM, ANQGSEA. The CDR3 extends over 12 amino acids. The CDR3 spells CSVLRVDYGYTF. The full variable domain, its missing parts supplied by reference TRBV29-1 and TRBJ1-2, is SAVISQKPSRDICQRGTSLTIQCQVDSQVTMMFWYRQQPGQSLTLIATANQGSEATYESGFVIDKFPISRPNLTFSTLTVSNMSPEDSSIYLCSVLRVDYGYTFGSGTRLTVV.

V gene TRBV7-2 combines with J gene TRBJ2-5; absent DNA, TCRdb's TRBD1 call cannot be checked. CDR1 and CDR2 from the germline V gene are SGHTA and FQGNSA. This CDR3 comprises 14 residues. The CDR3 reads CASSPTGEGETQYF.

The chain carries TRBV20-1 and TRBJ2-6; the D call of TRBD2 rests on TCRdb alone, since no DNA is present to check it. The CDR3 is 16 residues long. CDR1 is DFQATT, CDR2 SNEGSKA, per germline (reference sequence). This chain's CDR3 is CSAAGLAGVGANVLTF.

V gene TRBV27 combines with J gene TRBJ1-1. The CDR3 spans 14 residues. Per germline, CDR1 MNHEY and CDR2 SMNVEV (reference sequence). The CDR3 protein is CASSTSTRGTEAFF.

The chain uses TRBV2 and TRBJ2-2; the D gene TCRdb calls, TRBD2, cannot be checked with no DNA. Germline V gene lookup returns CDR1 SNHLY and CDR2 FYNNEI. CDR3 size: 11 residues. The CDR3 is CASGGDLGLFF.

This chain connects TRBV20-1 to TRBJ2-2; TCRdb's D call of TRBD1 is untestable without DNA. Germline lookup yields CDR1 DFQATT and CDR2 SNEGSKA (reference sequence). This CDR3 contains 17 residues. The CDR3 reads CSAGDRGGAPNTGELFF.

The chain recombines TRBV6-1 with TRBJ2-3; TCRdb reports TRBD2, a call that lacks DNA to check it against. Per germline, CDR1 MNHNS and CDR2 SASEGT. The CDR3 runs 16 residues. The CDR3 here is CASSGTSGNPQNTQYF.

This chain uses TRBV5-6 with TRBJ2-5. Germline V lookup: CDR1 SGHDT, CDR2 YYEEEE. The CDR3 covers 12 residues. CDR3: CASSDIQETQYF. Complete variable domain (other parts from reference TRBV5-6 and TRBJ2-5): DAGVTQSPTHLIKTRGQQVTLRCSPKSGHDTVSWYQQALGQGPQFIFQYYEEEERQRGNFPDRFSGHQFPNYSSELNVNALLLGDSALYLCASSDIQETQYFGPGTRLLVL.

The J gene is TRBJ2-3, the V gene TRBV6-2 or TRBV6-3. This CDR3 region has 12 residues. Germline CDR1 and CDR2: MNHEY and SVGEGT. This chain's CDR3 is CASSYSWDTQYF.

The V and J genes are TRBV7-9 and TRBJ2-1. The germline V gene encodes CDR1 SEHNR and CDR2 FQNEAQ (reference sequence). This CDR3 has 12 amino acids. The CDR3 spells CASSLDHRWQFF.

V and J are TRBV4-2 and TRBJ2-3; TCRdb's assignment of TRBD2 cannot be checked, as there is no DNA. Germline assignment: CDR1 LGHNA and CDR2 YNFKEQ. The CDR3 loop spans 16 amino acids. The CDR3: CASSPSSGGSLDTQYF.